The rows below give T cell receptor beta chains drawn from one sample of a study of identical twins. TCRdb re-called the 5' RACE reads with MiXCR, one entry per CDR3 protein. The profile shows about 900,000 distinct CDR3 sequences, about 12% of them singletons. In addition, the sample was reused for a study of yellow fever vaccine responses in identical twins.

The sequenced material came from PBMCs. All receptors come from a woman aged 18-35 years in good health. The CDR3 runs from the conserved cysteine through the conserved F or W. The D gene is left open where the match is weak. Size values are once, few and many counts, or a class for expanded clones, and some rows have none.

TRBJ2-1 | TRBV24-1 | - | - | TGTGCCACCAGTGACCACACCTCCCTCAATGAGCAGTTCTTC | CATSDHTSLNEQFF
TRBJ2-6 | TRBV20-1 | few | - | TGCAGTGCTACACCTTTCGGGAGCTCTGGGGCCAACGTCCTGACTTTC | CSATPFGSSGANVLTF
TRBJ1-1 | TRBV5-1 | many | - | TGTGCCAGCAGTTTAGGGGGACGGGAGGCTTTCTTT | CASSLGGREAFF
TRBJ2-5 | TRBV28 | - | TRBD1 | TGTGCCAGTTCCACTGCCGGGACAGGGATGGAGACCCAGTACTTC | CASSTAGTGMETQYF
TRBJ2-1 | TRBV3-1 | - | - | TGTGCCAGCAGCTCCCGCGCGGCCGGCCTCTCCTCGGCTTACAATGAGCAGTTCTTC | CASSSRAAGLSSAYNEQFF
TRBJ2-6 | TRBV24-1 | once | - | TGTGCCACCAGTGATAACGGCTCTGGGGCCAACGTCCTGACTTTC | CATSDNGSGANVLTF
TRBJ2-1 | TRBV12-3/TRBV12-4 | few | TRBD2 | TGTGCCAGCAGTCCCCCCGGGACTAGCGGGACCAATGAGCAGTTCTTC | CASSPPGTSGTNEQFF
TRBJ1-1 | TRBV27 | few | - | TGTGCCAGCAGCGTAATGATGAACACTGAAGCTTTCTTT | CASSVMMNTEAFF
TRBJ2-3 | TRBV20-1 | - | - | TGCAGTGCTAGAGATCGGGCGACAGGCCTCACAGATACGCAGTATTTT | CSARDRATGLTDTQYF
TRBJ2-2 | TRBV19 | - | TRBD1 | TGTGCCAGTAGTAGCGCAGAGCTCAGCAGGGGGCGAACCGGGGAGCTGTTTTTT | CASSSAELSRGRTGELFF
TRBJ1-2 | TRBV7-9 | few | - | TGTGCCAGCAGCGACACAGGGTTTAGCCCGGGGGGCTACACCTTC | CASSDTGFSPGGYTF
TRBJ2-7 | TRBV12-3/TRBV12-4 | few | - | TGTGCCAGCAGTTTTGAGGCAGGGCGGACCTACGAGCAGTACTTC | CASSFEAGRTYEQYF
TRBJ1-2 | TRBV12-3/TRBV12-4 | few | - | TGTGCCAGCAGCCCGGGACTCAAAAACAACTATGGCTACACCTTC | CASSPGLKNNYGYTF
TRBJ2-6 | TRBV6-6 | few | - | TGTGCCACCTCAGACTCTGGGGCCAACGTCCTGACTTTC | CATSDSGANVLTF
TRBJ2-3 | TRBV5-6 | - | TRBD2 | TGTGCCAGCAACCGCAGAACTAGCGGGTCTCAAGCGGGTACGCAGTATTTT | CASNRRTSGSQAGTQYF
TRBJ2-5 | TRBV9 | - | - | TGTGCCAGCAGCGATGCCTCCGAGGGACTCCAAGAGACCCAGTACTTC | CASSDASEGLQETQYF
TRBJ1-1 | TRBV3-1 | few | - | TGTGCCAGCAGCCTAGGACGGCTAGGGCCCACTGAAGCTTTCTTT | CASSLGRLGPTEAFF
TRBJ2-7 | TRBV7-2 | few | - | TGTGCCAGCACCACTAGCGCGGGGACATCCTACCGGGACCCGGCCTACGAGCAGTACTTC | CASTTSAGTSYRDPAYEQYF
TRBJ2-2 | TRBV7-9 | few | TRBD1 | TGTGCCAGCAGCTCCGTTACAGGGGTCAAGGCCGGGGAGCTGTTTTTT | CASSSVTGVKAGELFF
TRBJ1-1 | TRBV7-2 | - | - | TGTGCCAGCAGCTTGGTGCCGACGAACACTGAAGCTTTCTTT | CASSLVPTNTEAFF
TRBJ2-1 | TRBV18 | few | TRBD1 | TGTGCCAGCGCATCTACAGGGGGCACCGGGATGTTCTTC | CASASTGGTGMFF
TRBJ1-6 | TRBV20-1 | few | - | TGCAGTGCTAAGGTGTTCGGTGGCTCCTATAATTCACCCCTCCACTTT | CSAKVFGGSYNSPLHF